This T cell receptor beta chain was identified during a study of blood T cell repertoires in COVID-19. The overall study: Sites in the United States, Italy and Spain provided acute and convalescent COVID-19 samples. In each case, the material was cDNA or gDNA derived from T cells, B-cell-depleted T cells, or PBMCs.

Germline CDR1 ENHRY, CDR2 SYGVKD. The length of the CDR3 is 13 residues. With 11 bases removed from V and 2 bases from J, the gap between germline ends came to 13 bases. Sequencing used immunoSEQ multiplex PCR; TCRdb keeps in-frame clones, though not all of them. The data show about 100,000 clones, 75% to 90% seen once. The TCR comes from a woman of 80 years or more with acute or convalescent COVID-19. The chain combines TRBV10-3 with TRBJ1-3; a weak D match, TRBD1 (6 bases). The specimen sequenced was peripheral blood. CDR3 residues: CAATTGTGNTIYF. CDR3 DNA: TGTGCCGCTACAACAGGGACTGGAAACACCATATATTTT.